This T cell receptor beta chain is from a study of T cells in Graves' hyperthyroidism and ophthalmopathy. For the study at large: Peripheral blood was secured at the point of initial diagnosis, before any treatment. Points from the study as a whole: Among thyroid clonotypes expanded above 0.001, most also appeared in blood.

On this clonotype itself: Its antigen remains unidentified.

From RNA transcripts, TCR beta CDR3 regions were amplified. Using the HTBI primer set, a first-round RT-PCR was run on the TCR CDR3. A single record per CDR3 protein comes from TCRdb applying MiXCR to the multiplex PCR reads. The sample yields around 600,000 distinct CDR3 sequences, about 15% seen once. The PBMCs had their origin in around 9.1 ml of fresh peripheral blood. V shed 0 bases and J 3 bases; nucleotides not matched to a gene: 11. Germline assignment: CDR1 LGHNA and CDR2 YNFKEQ. This CDR3 comprises 17 residues. The chain has TRBV4-2 and TRBJ2-7, with 7 positions matching TRBD2. This clonotype was sampled from a woman in her 50s with Graves' ophthalmopathy. The sequenced sample consisted of blood. CDR3 loop: CASSQEKRDEGIYEQYF. The CDR3 DNA sequence: TGTGCCAGCAGCCAAGAGAAGCGGGACGAGGGGATCTACGAGCAGTACTTC.